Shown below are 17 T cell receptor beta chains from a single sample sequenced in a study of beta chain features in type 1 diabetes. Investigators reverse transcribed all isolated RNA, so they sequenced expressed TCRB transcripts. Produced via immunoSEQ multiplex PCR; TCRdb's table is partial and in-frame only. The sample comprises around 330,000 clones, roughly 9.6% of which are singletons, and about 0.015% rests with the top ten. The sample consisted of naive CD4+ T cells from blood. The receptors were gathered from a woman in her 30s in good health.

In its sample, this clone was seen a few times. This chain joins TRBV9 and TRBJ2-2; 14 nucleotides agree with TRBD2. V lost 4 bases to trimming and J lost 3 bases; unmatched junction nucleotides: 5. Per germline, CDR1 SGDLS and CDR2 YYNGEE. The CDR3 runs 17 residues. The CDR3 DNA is TGTGCCAGCAGCACCGGACTAGCGGGAGGTGACACCGGGGAGCTGTTTTTT. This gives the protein CASSTGLAGGDTGELFF.

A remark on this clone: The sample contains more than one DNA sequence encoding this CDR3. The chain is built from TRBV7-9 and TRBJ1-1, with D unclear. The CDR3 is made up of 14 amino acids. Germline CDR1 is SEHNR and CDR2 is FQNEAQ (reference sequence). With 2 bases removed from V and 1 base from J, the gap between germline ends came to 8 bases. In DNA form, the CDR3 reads TGTGCCAGCAGCTTATTATCCGGGAACACTGAAGCTTTCTTT. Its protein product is CASSLLSGNTEAFF.

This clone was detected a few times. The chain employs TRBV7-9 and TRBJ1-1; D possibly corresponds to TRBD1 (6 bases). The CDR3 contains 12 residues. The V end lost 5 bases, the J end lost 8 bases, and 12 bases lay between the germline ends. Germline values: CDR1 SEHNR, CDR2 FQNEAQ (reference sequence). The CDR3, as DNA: TGTGCCAGCAGCGGGACATACGAAGAAGCTTTCTTT. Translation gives CASSGTYEEAFF.

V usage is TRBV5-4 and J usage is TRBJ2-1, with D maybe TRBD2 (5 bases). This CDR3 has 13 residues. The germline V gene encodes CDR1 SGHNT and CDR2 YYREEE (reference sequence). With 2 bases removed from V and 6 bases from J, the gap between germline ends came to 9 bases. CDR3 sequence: CASSFDYANEQFF. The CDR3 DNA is TGTGCCAGCAGCTTTGACTATGCCAATGAGCAGTTCTTC. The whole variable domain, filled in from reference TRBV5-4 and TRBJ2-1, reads ETGVTQSPTHLIKTRGQQVTLRCSSQSGHNTVSWYQQALGQGPQFIFQYYREEENGRGNFPPRFSGLQFPNYSSELNVNALELDDSALYLCASSFDYANEQFFGPGTRLTVL.

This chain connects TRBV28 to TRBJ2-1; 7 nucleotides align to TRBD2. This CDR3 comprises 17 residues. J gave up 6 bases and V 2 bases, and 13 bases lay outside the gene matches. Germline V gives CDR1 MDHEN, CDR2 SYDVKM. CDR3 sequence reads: CASSLPGRAGEGNEQFF. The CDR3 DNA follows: TGTGCCAGCAGTTTACCCGGTCGGGCGGGAGAAGGCAATGAGCAGTTCTTC. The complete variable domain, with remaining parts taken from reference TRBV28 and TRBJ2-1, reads DVKVTQSSRYLVKRTGEKVFLECVQDMDHENMFWYRQDPGLGLRLIYFSYDVKMKEKGDIPEGYSVSREKKERFSLILESASTNQTSMYLCASSLPGRAGEGNEQFFGPGTRLTVL.

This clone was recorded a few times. For the CDR3, the DNA is TGTGCCAGCAGCATCAGAGGGAGAAGCAACGAGCAGTACTTC. Translated, it gives CASSIRGRSNEQYF. The chain couples TRBV7-2 to TRBJ2-7; D perhaps matches TRBD2 (5 bases). This CDR3 has 14 amino acids. Per the germline V gene, CDR1 is SGHTA and CDR2 is FQGNSA. V was cut by 5 bases and J by 5 bases, with 16 bases left in between.

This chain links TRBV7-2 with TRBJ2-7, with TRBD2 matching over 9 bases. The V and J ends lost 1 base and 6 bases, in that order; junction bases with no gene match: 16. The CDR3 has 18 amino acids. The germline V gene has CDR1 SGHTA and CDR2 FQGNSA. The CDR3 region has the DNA TGTGCCAGCAGCTTAGAAGCTAGCGGGAATGGGGTCGGCCTCGAGCAGTACTTC. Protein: CASSLEASGNGVGLEQYF. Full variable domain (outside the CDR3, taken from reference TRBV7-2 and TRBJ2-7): GAGVSQSPSNKVTEKGKDVELRCDPISGHTALYWYRQSLGQGLEFLIYFQGNSAPDKSGLPSDRFSAERTGGSVSTLTIQRTQQEDSAVYLCASSLEASGNGVGLEQYFGPGTRLTVT.

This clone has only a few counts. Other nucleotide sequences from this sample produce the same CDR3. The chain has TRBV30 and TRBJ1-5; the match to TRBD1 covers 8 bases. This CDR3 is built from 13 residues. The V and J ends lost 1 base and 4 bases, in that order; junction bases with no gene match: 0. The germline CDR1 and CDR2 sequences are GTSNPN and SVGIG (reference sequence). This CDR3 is CAWSGQGNQPQHF. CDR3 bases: TGTGCCTGGAGTGGACAGGGGAATCAGCCCCAGCATTTT.

The CDR3 here is CASSLVLRANTEAFF. The CDR3 DNA is TGCGCCAGCAGCTTGGTTTTGCGGGCGAACACTGAAGCTTTCTTT. The rearrangement links TRBV5-1 to TRBJ1-1; no reliable D call. The CDR3 runs 15 residues. CDR1 and CDR2 from the germline V gene are SGHRS and YFSETQ. Between the trimmed V and J ends, which lost 0 bases and 1 base, there was a span of 10 bases.

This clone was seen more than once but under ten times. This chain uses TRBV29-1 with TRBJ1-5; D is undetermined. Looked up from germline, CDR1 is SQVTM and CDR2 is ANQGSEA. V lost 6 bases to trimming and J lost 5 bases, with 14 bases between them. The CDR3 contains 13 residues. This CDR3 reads CSVRRGNDQPQHF. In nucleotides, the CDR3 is TGCAGCGTCCGGAGAGGGAATGATCAGCCCCAGCATTTT.

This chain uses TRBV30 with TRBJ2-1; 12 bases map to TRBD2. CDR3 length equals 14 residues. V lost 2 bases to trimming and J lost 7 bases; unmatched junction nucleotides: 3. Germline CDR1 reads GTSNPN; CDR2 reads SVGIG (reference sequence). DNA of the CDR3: TGTGCCTGGAGTAGGACTAGCGGGACAAATGAGCAGTTCTTC. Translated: CAWSRTSGTNEQFF.

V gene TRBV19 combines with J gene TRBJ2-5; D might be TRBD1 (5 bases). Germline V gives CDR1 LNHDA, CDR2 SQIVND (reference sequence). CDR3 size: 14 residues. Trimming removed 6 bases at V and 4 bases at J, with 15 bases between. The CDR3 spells CASRDNRVGETQYF. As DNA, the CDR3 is TGTGCCAGTAGGGACAACCGTGTTGGAGAGACCCAGTACTTC.

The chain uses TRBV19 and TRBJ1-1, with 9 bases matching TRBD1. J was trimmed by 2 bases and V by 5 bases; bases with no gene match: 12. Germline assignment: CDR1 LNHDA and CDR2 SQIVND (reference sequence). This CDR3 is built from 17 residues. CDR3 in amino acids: CASSYSGQGGSNTEAFF. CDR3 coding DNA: TGTGCCAGTAGTTATTCGGGACAGGGAGGATCCAACACTGAAGCTTTCTTT. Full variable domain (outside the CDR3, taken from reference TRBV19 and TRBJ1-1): DGGITQSPKYLFRKEGQNVTLSCEQNLNHDAMYWYRQDPGQGLRLIYYSQIVNDFQKGDIAEGYSVSREKKESFPLTVTSAQKNPTAFYLCASSYSGQGGSNTEAFFGQGTRLTVV.

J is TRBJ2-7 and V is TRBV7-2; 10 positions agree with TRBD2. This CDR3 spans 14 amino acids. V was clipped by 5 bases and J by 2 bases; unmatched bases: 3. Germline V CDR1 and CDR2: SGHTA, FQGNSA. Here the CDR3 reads CASSITSGTYEQYF. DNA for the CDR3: TGTGCCAGCAGCATAACTAGCGGGACCTACGAGCAGTACTTC.

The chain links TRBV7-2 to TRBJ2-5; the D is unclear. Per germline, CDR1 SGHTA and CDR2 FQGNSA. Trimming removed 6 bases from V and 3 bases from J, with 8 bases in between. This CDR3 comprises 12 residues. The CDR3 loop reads CASRGSEETQYF. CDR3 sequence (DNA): TGTGCCAGCAGGGGCTCGGAAGAGACCCAGTACTTC.

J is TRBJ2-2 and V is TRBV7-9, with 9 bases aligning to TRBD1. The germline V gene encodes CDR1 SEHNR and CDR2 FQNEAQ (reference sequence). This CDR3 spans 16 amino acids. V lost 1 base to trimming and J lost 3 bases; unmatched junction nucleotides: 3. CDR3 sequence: CASSLVRDRDTGELFF. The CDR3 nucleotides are TGTGCCAGCAGCTTAGTCCGGGACAGGGACACCGGGGAGCTGTTTTTT.

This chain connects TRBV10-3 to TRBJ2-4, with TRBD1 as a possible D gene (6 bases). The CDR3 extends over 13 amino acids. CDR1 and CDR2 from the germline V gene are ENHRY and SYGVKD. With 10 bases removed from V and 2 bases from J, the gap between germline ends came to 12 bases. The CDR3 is CASRDNSKNIQYF. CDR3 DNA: TGTGCCAGCCGGGACAACTCCAAAAACATTCAGTACTTC.